This T cell receptor (beta chain) was captured by sequencing in a study of T cell responses to AZD1222 COVID-19 vaccine. Overall study findings and caveats: Repertoires were obtained solely post-peak T cell response. Only five or six AZD1222 recipients were seropositive at baseline. Spike was spanned by vaccine-associated CD4 TCRs, with dominance at 160-218 and 743-854. Most donors were white British and more were female, and clonal diversity was possibly underestimated.

With respect to this clone: Antigen specificity is unknown.

The table came from immunoSEQ multiplex PCR; TCRdb's copy has only in-frame clones and leaves some out. The table includes approximately 140,000 clones, 90% to 95% detected once. Trimming cost V 3 bases and J 8 bases, with 17 bases left between them. This CDR3 is 15 amino acids long. Germline V gene sequence: CDR1 SGHTA, CDR2 FQGTGA. The TCR originated in an adult in good health. The chain employs TRBV7-3 and TRBJ2-1, with D maybe TRBD1 (6 bases). Sequences were derived from peripheral blood, sampled on day 0 of AZD1222 vaccination. The CDR3 coding sequence is TGTGCCAGCAGCTTGGGACACCTTATGGGCGATGAGCAGTTCTTC. Translating it yields CASSLGHLMGDEQFF.